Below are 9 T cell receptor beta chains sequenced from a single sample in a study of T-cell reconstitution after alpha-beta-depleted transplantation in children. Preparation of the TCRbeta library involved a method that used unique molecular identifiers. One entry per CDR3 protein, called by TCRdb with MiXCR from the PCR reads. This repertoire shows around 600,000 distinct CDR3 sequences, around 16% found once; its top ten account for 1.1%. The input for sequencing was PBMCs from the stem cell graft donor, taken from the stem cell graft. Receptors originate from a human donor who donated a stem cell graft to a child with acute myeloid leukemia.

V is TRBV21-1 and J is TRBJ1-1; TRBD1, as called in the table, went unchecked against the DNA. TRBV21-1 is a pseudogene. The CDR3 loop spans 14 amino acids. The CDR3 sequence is CASSGTAKNTEAFF. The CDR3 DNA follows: TGTGCCAGCAGCGGGACAGCGAAGAACACTGAAGCTTTCTTT.

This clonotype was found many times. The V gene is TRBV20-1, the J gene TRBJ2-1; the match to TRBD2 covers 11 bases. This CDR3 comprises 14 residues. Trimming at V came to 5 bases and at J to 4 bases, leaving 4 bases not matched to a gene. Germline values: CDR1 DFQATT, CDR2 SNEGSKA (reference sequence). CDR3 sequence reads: CSAGTSGSYNEQFF. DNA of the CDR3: TGCAGTGCTGGAACTAGCGGGAGTTACAATGAGCAGTTCTTC.

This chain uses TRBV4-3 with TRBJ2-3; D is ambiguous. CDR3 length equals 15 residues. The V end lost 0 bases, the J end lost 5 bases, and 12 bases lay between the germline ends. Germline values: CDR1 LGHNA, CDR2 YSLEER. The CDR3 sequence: CASSQEAKIRDTQYF. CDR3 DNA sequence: TGCGCCAGCAGCCAAGAAGCCAAGATTAGAGATACGCAGTATTTT.

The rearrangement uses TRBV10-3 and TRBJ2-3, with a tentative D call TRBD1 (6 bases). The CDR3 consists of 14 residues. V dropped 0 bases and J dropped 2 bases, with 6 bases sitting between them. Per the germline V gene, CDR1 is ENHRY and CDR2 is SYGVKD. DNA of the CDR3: TGTGCCATCAGTGAGTCGGGGGCCACAGATACGCAGTATTTT. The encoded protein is CAISESGATDTQYF.

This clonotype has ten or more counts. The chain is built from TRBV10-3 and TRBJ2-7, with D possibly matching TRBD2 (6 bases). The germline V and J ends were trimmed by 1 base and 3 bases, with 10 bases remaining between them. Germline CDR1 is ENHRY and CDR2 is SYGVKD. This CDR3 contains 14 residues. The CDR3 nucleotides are TGTGCCATCAGTGAGTTAGGGGAGGTCTACGAGCAGTACTTC. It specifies CAISELGEVYEQYF.

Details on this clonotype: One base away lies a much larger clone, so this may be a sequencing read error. CDR3 bases: TGTGCCACCAGCAGAGGACCGGGACCTAGCACAGATACGCATTATTTT. Amino acids: CATSRGPGPSTDTHYF. This chain connects TRBV15 to TRBJ2-3; D possibly matches TRBD1 or TRBD2 (5 bases each). Germline lookup yields CDR1 LNHNV and CDR2 YYDKDF (reference sequence). This CDR3 contains 16 residues.

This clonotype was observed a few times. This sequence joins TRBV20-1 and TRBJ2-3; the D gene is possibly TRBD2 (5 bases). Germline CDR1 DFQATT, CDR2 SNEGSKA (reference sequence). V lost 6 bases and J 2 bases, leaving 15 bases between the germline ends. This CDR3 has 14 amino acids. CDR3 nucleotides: TGCAGTGCAAGGTCGTGGGGAGTCACAGATACGCAGTATTTT. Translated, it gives CSARSWGVTDTQYF.

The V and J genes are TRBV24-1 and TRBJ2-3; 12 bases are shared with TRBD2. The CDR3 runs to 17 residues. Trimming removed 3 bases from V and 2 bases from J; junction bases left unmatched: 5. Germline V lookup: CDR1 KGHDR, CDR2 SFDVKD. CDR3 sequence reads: CATSDLAGGPNTDTQYF. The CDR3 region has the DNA TGTGCCACCAGTGATCTAGCGGGGGGGCCGAACACAGATACGCAGTATTTT.

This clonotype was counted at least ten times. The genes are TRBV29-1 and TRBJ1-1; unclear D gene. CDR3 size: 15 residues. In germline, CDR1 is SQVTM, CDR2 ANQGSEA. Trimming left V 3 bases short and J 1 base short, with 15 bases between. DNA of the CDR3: TGCAGCGTTGAGGATAGGGAGTGGGGGAACACTGAAGCTTTCTTT. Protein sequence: CSVEDREWGNTEAFF.